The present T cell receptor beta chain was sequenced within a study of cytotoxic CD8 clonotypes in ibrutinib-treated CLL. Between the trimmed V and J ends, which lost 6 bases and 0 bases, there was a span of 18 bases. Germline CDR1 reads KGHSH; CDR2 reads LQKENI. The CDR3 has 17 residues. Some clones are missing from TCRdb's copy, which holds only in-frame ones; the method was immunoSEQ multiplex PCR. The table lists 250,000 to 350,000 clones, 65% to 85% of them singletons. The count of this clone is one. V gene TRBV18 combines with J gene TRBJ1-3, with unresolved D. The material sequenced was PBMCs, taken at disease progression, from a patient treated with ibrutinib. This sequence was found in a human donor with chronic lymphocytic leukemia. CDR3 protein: CASSLYETKISGNTIYF. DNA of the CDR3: TGTGCCAGCTCCCTTTATGAGACGAAGATCTCTGGAAACACCATATATTTT.